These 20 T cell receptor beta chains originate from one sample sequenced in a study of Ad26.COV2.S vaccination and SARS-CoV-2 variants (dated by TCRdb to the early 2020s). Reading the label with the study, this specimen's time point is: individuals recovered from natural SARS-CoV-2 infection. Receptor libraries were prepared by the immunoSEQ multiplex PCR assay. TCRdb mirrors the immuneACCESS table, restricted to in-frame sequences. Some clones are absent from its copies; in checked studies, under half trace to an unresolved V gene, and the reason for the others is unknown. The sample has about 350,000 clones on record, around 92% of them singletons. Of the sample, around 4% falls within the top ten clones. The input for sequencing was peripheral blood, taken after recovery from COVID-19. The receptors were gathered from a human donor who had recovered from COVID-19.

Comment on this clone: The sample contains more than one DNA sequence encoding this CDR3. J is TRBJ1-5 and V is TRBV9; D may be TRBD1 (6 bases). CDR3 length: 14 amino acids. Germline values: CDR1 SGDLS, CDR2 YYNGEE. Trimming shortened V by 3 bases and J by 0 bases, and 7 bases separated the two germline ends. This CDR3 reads CASSAQGSNQPQHF. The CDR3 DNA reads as TGTGCCAGCAGCGCACAGGGTAGCAATCAGCCCCAGCATTTT.

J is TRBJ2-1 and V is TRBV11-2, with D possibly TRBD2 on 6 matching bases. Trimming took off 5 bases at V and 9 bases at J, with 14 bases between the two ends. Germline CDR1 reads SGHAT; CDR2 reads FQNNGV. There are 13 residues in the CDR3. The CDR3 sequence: CASSPITSLEQFF. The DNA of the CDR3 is TGTGCCAGCAGCCCGATCACTAGCCTTGAGCAGTTCTTC.

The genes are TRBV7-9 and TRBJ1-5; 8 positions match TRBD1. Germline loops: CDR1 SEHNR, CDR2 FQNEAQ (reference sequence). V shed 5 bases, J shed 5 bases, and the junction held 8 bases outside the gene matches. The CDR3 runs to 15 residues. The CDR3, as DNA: TGTGCCAGCAGCCCAACAGGGGGGGCGGATCAGCCCCAGCATTTT. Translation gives CASSPTGGADQPQHF.

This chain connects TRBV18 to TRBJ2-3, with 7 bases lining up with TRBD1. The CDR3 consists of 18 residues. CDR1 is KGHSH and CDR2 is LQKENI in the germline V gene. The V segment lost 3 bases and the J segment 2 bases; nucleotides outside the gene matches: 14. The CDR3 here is CASSPIPPDRVSTDTQYF. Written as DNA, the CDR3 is TGTGCCAGCTCACCTATACCCCCAGACAGGGTTTCCACAGATACGCAGTATTTT.

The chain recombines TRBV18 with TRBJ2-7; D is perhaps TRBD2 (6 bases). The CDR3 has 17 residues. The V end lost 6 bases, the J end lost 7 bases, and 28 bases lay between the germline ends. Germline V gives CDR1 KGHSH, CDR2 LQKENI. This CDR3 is CASSPLDSGTSVEEQYF. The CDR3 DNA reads TGTGCCAGCTCCCCGCTTGATTCCGGGACTTCCGTCGAGGAGCAGTACTTC. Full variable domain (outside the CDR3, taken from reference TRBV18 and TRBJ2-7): NAGVMQNPRHLVRRRGQEARLRCSPMKGHSHVYWYRQLPEEGLKFMVYLQKENIIDESGMPKERFSAEFPKEGPSILRIQQVVRGDSAAYFCASSPLDSGTSVEEQYFGPGTRLTVT.

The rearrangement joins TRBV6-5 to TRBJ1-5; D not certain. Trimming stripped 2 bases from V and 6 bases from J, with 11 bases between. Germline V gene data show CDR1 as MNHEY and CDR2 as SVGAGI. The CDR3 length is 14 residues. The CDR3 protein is CASSYKVMGQPQHF. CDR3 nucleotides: TGTGCCAGCAGTTACAAGGTGATGGGTCAGCCCCAGCATTTT.

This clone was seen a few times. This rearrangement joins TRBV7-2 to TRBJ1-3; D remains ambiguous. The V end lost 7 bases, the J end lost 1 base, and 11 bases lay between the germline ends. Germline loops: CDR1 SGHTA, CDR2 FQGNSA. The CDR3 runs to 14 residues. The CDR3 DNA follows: TGTGCCAGCAATATGGCCGGGTCTGGAAACACCATATATTTT. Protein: CASNMAGSGNTIYF. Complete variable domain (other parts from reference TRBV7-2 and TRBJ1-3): GAGVSQSPSNKVTEKGKDVELRCDPISGHTALYWYRQSLGQGLEFLIYFQGNSAPDKSGLPSDRFSAERTGGSVSTLTIQRTQQEDSAVYLCASNMAGSGNTIYFGEGSWLTVV.

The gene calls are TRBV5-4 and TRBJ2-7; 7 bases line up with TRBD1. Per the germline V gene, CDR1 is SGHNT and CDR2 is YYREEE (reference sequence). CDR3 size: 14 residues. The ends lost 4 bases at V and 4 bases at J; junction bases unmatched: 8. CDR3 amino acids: CASSQRTGFYEQYF. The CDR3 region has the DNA TGTGCCAGCAGCCAGAGGACAGGATTTTACGAGCAGTACTTC.

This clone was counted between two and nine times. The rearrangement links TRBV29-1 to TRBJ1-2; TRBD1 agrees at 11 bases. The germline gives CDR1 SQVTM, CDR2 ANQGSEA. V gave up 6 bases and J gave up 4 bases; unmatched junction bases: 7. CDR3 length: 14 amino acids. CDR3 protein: CSVTGQGASYGYTF. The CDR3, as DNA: TGCAGCGTCACCGGACAGGGGGCGAGCTATGGCTACACCTTC.

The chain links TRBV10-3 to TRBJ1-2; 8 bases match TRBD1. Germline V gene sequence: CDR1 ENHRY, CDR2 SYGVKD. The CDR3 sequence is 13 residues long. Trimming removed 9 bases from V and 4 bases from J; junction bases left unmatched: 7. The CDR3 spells CAMTDRVGYGYTF. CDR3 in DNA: TGTGCCATGACGGACAGGGTGGGCTATGGCTACACCTTC.

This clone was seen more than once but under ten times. In DNA form, the CDR3 reads TGCGCCAGCAGCTTGGAGGACTACGAGCAGTACTTC. Amino acid sequence: CASSLEDYEQYF. The chain carries TRBV5-1 and TRBJ2-7; D ambiguous. The CDR3 runs 12 residues. CDR1 is SGHRS, CDR2 YFSETQ, per germline. Trimming stripped 0 bases from V and 3 bases from J, with 4 bases between.

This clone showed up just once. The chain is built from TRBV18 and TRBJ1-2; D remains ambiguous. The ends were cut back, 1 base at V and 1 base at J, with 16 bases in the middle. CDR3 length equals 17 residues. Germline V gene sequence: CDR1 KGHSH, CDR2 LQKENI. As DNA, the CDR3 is TGTGCCAGCTCACCACTACCCGGGCTGGGGAGTAACTATGGCTACACCTTC. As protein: CASSPLPGLGSNYGYTF.

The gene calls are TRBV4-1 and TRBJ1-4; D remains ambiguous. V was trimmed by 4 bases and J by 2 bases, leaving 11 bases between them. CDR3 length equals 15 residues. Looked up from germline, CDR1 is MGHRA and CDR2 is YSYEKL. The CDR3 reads CASSLGSGTNEKLFF. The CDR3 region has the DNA TGCGCCAGCAGCCTGGGGTCTGGGACTAATGAAAAACTGTTTTTT.

The CDR3: CASSPNVGTEAFF. The CDR3 nucleotides are TGTGCCAGCAGTCCCAATGTAGGCACTGAAGCTTTCTTT. V is TRBV27 and J is TRBJ1-1, with D hard to call. The CDR3 contains 13 residues. V lost 5 bases and J lost 4, with 11 bases in between. The germline V gene has CDR1 MNHEY and CDR2 SMNVEV (reference sequence).

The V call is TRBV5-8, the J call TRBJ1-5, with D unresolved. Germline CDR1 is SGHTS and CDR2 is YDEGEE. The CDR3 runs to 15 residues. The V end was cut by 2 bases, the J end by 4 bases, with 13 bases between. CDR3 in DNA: TGTGCCAGCAGCTTCGAAGGAAACGGGAATCAGCCCCAGCATTTT. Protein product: CASSFEGNGNQPQHF.

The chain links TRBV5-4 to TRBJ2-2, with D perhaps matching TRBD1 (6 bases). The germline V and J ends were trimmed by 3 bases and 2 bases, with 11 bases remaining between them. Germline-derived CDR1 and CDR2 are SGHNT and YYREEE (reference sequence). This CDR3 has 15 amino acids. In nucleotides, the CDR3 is TGTGCCAGCAGCTATGGACAGATTAACACCGGGGAGCTGTTTTTT. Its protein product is CASSYGQINTGELFF.

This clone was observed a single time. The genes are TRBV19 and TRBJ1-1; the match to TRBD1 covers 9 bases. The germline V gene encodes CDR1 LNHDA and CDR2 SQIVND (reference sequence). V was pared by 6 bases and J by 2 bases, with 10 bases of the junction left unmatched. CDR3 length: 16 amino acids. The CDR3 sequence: CASRRAGTGTNTEAFF. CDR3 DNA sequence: TGTGCCAGTAGACGCGCCGGGACAGGGACCAACACTGAAGCTTTCTTT.

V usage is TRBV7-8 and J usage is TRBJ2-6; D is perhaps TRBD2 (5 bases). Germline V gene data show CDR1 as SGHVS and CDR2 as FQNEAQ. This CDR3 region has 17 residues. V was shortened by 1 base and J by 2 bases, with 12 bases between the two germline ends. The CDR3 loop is CASSLGFRGTGANVLTF. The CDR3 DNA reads TGTGCCAGCAGCTTAGGGTTTCGGGGAACTGGGGCCAACGTCCTGACTTTC.

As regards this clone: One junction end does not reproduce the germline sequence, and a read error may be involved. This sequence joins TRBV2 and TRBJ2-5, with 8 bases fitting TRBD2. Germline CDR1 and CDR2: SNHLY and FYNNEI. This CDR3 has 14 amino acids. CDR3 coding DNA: TGTGCCAGCAGCGAAGAGCGGGGGATGGTGACCCAGTACTTC. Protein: CASSEERGMVTQYF.

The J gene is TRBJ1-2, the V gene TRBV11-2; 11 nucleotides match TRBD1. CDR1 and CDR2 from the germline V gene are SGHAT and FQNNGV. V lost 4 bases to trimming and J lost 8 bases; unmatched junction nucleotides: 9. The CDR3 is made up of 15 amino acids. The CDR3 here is CASSSPGQGGRGYTF. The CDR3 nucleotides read TGTGCCAGCAGCTCTCCGGGACAGGGGGGCCGAGGCTACACCTTC.